These 20 T cell receptor beta chains came from one sample sequenced in a study of shared clonotypes between healthy human individuals. TCRdb's copy holds only in-frame clones and misses some; the assay was immunoSEQ multiplex PCR. The sample gives roughly 2.5 million clones, around nine tenths of which show up once; 0.11% to 0.15% is in the top ten. The sample was naive CD4+ T cells sorted from blood. The subset here: CD45RA+ positively selected. The receptor source for this set is a man aged 18-30 years in good health.

V and J are TRBV4-1 and TRBJ2-3; no clear D gene. V lost 1 base to trimming and J lost 0 bases, with 11 bases between them. This CDR3 is built from 16 residues. Germline lookup yields CDR1 MGHRA and CDR2 YSYEKL. Here the CDR3 reads CASSQAMLGSTDTQYF. CDR3 coding DNA: TGCGCCAGCAGCCAAGCCATGTTGGGTAGCACAGATACGCAGTATTTT.

Only a few counts were recorded for this clone. This sequence joins TRBV4-1 and TRBJ1-5, with D possibly TRBD1 on 5 matching bases. Trimming took 0 bases from V and 8 from J, leaving 11 bases between them. Per the germline V gene, CDR1 is MGHRA and CDR2 is YSYEKL. The CDR3 extends over 14 amino acids. This CDR3 is CASSQESRAEPQHF. The CDR3, as DNA: TGCGCCAGCAGCCAAGAAAGCAGGGCAGAGCCCCAGCATTTT.

V and J are TRBV18 and TRBJ1-4, with unresolved D. V lost 5 bases and J 4 bases, leaving 17 bases between the germline ends. Germline values: CDR1 KGHSH, CDR2 LQKENI. The CDR3 length is 16 residues. In DNA form, the CDR3 reads TGTGCCAGCTCATCCGATCCCGTTGTGGGTAATGAAAAACTGTTTTTT. This codes for CASSSDPVVGNEKLFF.

This chain joins TRBV5-4 and TRBJ2-3, with D perhaps matching TRBD2 (6 bases). Looked up from germline, CDR1 is SGHNT and CDR2 is YYREEE (reference sequence). This CDR3 region has 17 residues. Trimming pared 0 bases from V and 3 bases from J, leaving 17 bases between. CDR3 amino acids: CASSLAGGRGATDTQYF. DNA of the CDR3: TGTGCCAGCAGCTTGGCGGGTGGGCGGGGAGCGACAGATACGCAGTATTTT.

This clone was seen just once. The genes are TRBV25-1 and TRBJ1-2; possible D gene TRBD1, 5 bases. The CDR3 is 14 residues long. The germline gives CDR1 MGHDK, CDR2 SYGVNS. Trimming stripped 1 base from V and 4 bases from J, with 10 bases between. The CDR3 loop is CASSEFGGAYGYTF. The CDR3 DNA reads TGTGCCAGCAGTGAATTTGGGGGAGCCTATGGCTACACCTTC.

The chain employs TRBV27 and TRBJ2-7; 10 bases line up with TRBD2. Germline values: CDR1 MNHEY, CDR2 SMNVEV (reference sequence). After removal of 5 bases from V and 5 bases from J, the junction contained 12 bases not matched to a gene. The CDR3 consists of 16 residues. CDR3 nucleotides: TGTGCCAGCAGTCTCAAGCTAGCGGGGGCAATCGACGAGCAGTACTTC. This sequence encodes CASSLKLAGAIDEQYF.

The V gene is TRBV19, the J gene TRBJ2-3; TRBD1 or TRBD2 may be the D gene (5 bases each). CDR3 length: 17 residues. The V gene lost 1 base and the J gene lost 0 bases, with 14 bases spanning the gap. Germline V CDR1 and CDR2: LNHDA, SQIVND (reference sequence). The CDR3 region is CASSIGGIRTSTDTQYF. CDR3 in DNA: TGTGCCAGTAGTATAGGAGGGATCAGGACAAGCACAGATACGCAGTATTTT.

This sequence joins TRBV5-1 and TRBJ2-7; TRBD1 is a possible D gene (6 bases). The CDR3 consists of 14 residues. The V end was cut by 0 bases, the J end by 6 bases, with 13 bases between. Germline V gene lookup returns CDR1 SGHRS and CDR2 YFSETQ. The CDR3 region is CASSLGDRRSEQYF. The CDR3 nucleotides are TGCGCCAGCAGCTTGGGAGACAGGCGTTCCGAGCAGTACTTC.

The V and J genes are TRBV10-1 and TRBJ2-3, with 7 bases matching TRBD2. The CDR3 is 15 residues long. J was trimmed by 2 bases and V by 6 bases; bases with no gene match: 8. Germline CDR1 WNHNN, CDR2 SYGVQD (reference sequence). The CDR3 loop reads CASSRGSGDTDTQYF. In nucleotides, the CDR3 is TGCGCCAGCAGCCGAGGGAGCGGGGACACAGATACGCAGTATTTT.

This clone was detected once. The rearrangement uses TRBV5-6 and TRBJ2-1; a weak D match, TRBD2 (5 bases). CDR3 size: 14 residues. V lost 6 bases and J 0 bases, leaving 10 bases between the germline ends. Germline V lookup: CDR1 SGHDT, CDR2 YYEEEE. As DNA, the CDR3 is TGTGCCAGCACCGGGAAGATCTCCTACAATGAGCAGTTCTTC. It encodes CASTGKISYNEQFF.

CDR3 in amino acids: CASSPARDGANVLTF. The DNA of the CDR3 is TGTGCCAGCTCACCCGCCCGGGATGGGGCCAACGTCCTGACTTTC. This sequence joins TRBV18 and TRBJ2-6; D may be TRBD2 (5 bases). Germline V CDR1 and CDR2: KGHSH, LQKENI. The length of the CDR3 is 15 residues. Trimming took off 3 bases at V and 3 bases at J, with 9 bases between the two ends.

The chain has TRBV6-5 and TRBJ2-7; D gene uncertain. This CDR3 comprises 15 residues. In germline, CDR1 is MNHEY, CDR2 SVGAGI. V was cut by 1 base and J by 6 bases, with 16 bases left in between. DNA of the CDR3: TGTGCCAGCAGTTACTTGGACCTAAGGGAAGGCGAGCAGTACTTC. Translated: CASSYLDLREGEQYF.

V and J are TRBV6-5 and TRBJ1-1; D gene ambiguous. V was cut by 4 bases and J by 4 bases, with 10 bases left in between. Germline CDR1 MNHEY, CDR2 SVGAGI. The length of the CDR3 is 13 residues. In DNA form, the CDR3 reads TGTGCCAGCAGTTGGTCCAGGAGCACTGAAGCTTTCTTT. Amino acid sequence: CASSWSRSTEAFF.

This chain links TRBV6-6 with TRBJ2-7; possibly TRBD2 for D (7 bases). This CDR3 is built from 13 residues. The germline V and J ends were trimmed by 6 bases and 4 bases, with 13 bases remaining between them. Germline values: CDR1 MNHNY, CDR2 SVGAGI (reference sequence). The CDR3 protein is CASSGGRGYEQYF. CDR3 in DNA: TGTGCCAGCAGCGGGGGGCGAGGGTACGAGCAGTACTTC.

This clone was found once. V gene TRBV7-9 combines with J gene TRBJ1-4, with no clear D. Germline V gene data show CDR1 as SEHNR and CDR2 as FQNEAQ (reference sequence). The V gene lost 5 bases and the J gene lost 6 bases, with 16 bases spanning the gap. The CDR3 loop spans 15 amino acids. The CDR3 sequence: CASSPSRATDEKLFF. DNA of the CDR3: TGTGCCAGCAGCCCGTCGCGGGCAACCGATGAAAAACTGTTTTTT.

V gene TRBV7-8 combines with J gene TRBJ2-5, with TRBD2 identical over 7 bases. The trim removed 5 bases at V and 3 bases at J, leaving 3 bases unmatched. The germline CDR1 and CDR2 sequences are SGHVS and FQNEAQ. There are 13 residues in the CDR3. CDR3 loop: CASSNLAEETQYF. CDR3 DNA sequence: TGTGCCAGCAGCAACCTAGCGGAAGAGACCCAGTACTTC.

The chain links TRBV5-6 to TRBJ2-2; TRBD2 aligns across 9 bases. The length of the CDR3 is 16 residues. CDR1 SGHDT and CDR2 YYEEEE come from the germline V gene. The ends lost 1 base at V and 4 bases at J; junction bases unmatched: 5. The CDR3 sequence is CASSLLVAGVTGELFF. The CDR3 DNA reads TGTGCCAGCAGCTTGCTCGTAGCGGGAGTCACCGGGGAGCTGTTTTTT.

The DNA of the CDR3 is TGCGCCAGCAGCCAAGGAAACAGGACCTCTGGAAACACCATATATTTT. It translates to CASSQGNRTSGNTIYF. V gene TRBV4-1 combines with J gene TRBJ1-3; D possibly corresponds to TRBD1 (5 bases). Trimming left V 1 base short and J 0 bases short, with 10 bases between. The CDR3 is 16 amino acids. CDR1 is MGHRA, CDR2 YSYEKL, per germline.

V is TRBV6-5 and J is TRBJ1-6; D may be TRBD1 (6 bases). The CDR3 contains 14 residues. V lost 5 bases and J 10 bases, leaving 15 bases between the germline ends. The V gene's germline CDR1 is MNHEY and CDR2 SVGAGI. The DNA for the CDR3 is TGTGCCAGCAGTATACAGGGAGGAGTCTCACCCCTCCACTTT. Protein sequence: CASSIQGGVSPLHF.

Remarks on this clone: Other DNA sequences in the same sample also yield this CDR3. The chain couples TRBV5-4 to TRBJ1-2; 7 positions match TRBD1. Germline V gene data show CDR1 as SGHNT and CDR2 as YYREEE (reference sequence). Trimming cost V 4 bases and J 5 bases; bases outside gene matches: 5. CDR3 length: 13 amino acids. This CDR3 reads CASSRDSSYGYTF. The DNA for the CDR3 is TGTGCCAGCAGCCGGGACAGTTCATATGGCTACACCTTC.